The sequence of this T cell receptor (beta chain) was determined in a study of T cells in Graves' hyperthyroidism and ophthalmopathy. Trimming removed 3 bases from V and 2 bases from J; junction bases left unmatched: 11. There are 18 residues in the CDR3. Study-level points and caveats: Blood held most thyroid clonotypes expanded above 0.001 frequency. From stable hyperthyroidism, ophthalmopathy was separated by a 13 V-J model.

RNA transcripts gave rise to amplified TCR beta CDR3 regions. HTBI primers were used for first-round RT-PCR of the TCR CDR3. Each CDR3 protein gets one entry after TCRdb re-called the multiplex PCR reads with MiXCR. The table includes some 360,000 distinct CDR3 sequences, about 15% detected once. This clonotype was seen many times. Its antigen is not known. V gene TRBV12-3 or TRBV12-4 combines with J gene TRBJ2-2, with TRBD2 identical over 8 bases. The TCR comes from a woman aged 60-70 years with Graves' hyperthyroidism. The specimen was blood. CDR3 sequence reads: CASSFGRGTRRNTGELFF. In DNA, the CDR3 is TGTGCCAGCAGTTTCGGGAGGGGAACGAGAAGAAACACCGGGGAGCTGTTTTTT.